This T cell receptor beta chain was recorded in a study of metastatic and nonmetastatic thyroid tumors. Germline V CDR1 and CDR2: DFQATT, SNEGSKA (reference sequence). The CDR3 loop spans 13 amino acids. Authors' methods: The study's classifier, a distant-metastasis tool for papillary thyroid cancer, was built using CDR3 differences across clinicopathological groups. MiXCR re-clonotyped the PCR reads for TCRdb. TCRdb, not the original authors, processed these V and J calls. Here the sample spans roughly 90,000 clones, about 15% being singletons. Study-level points and caveats: Benign nodules were reported to have significantly lower TCR beta diversity than malignant thyroid tumors, in blood and tumor.

A word on this clone: What it recognizes is unknown. A much larger clonotype is one base distant, so this may be a read error. Other DNA sequences within the sample encode an identical CDR3.

Prior to thyroid surgery, none of the patients had received any treatment. The sequenced material came from blood. The chain joins TRBV20-1 to TRBJ2-2; D ambiguous. This TCR was sampled from a female donor with papillary thyroid cancer or a benign thyroid nodule (not recorded which). Some clones in this sample may be carry-over from other donors' samples. Written as DNA, the CDR3 is TGCAGTGCTAGAGATCACTCCACCGGTGAGCTGTTTTTT. Protein product: CSARDHSTGELFF.